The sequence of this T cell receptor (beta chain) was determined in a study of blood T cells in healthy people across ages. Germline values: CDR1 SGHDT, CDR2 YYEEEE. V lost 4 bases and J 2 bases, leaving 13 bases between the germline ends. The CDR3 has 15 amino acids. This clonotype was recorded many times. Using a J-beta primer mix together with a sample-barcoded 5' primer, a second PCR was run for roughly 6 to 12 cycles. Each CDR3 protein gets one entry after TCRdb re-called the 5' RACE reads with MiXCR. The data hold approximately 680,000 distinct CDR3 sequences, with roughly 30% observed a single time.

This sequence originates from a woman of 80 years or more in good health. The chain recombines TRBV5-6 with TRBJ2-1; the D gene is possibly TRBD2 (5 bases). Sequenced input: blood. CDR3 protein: CASSRISAAYNEQFF. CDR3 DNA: TGTGCCAGCAGCCGTATCTCAGCGGCCTACAATGAGCAGTTCTTC.